The next 26 T cell receptor beta chains were all read from a single sample in a study of blood T cell repertoires in COVID-19 (dated by TCRdb to 2020 to 2022). Library prep was done by the immunoSEQ multiplex PCR assay. TCRdb took this table from immuneACCESS and kept in-frame rearrangements with V and J called. Such tables lack part of the clones; where checked against another copy, unresolved V genes explain under half of the gap, and the rest is unexplained. Across this sample there are about 480,000 clones, with about 88% seen only once. The top ten clonotypes cover just over 8% of the sample. Specimen: PBMCs or T cells enriched from blood (not recorded which). These receptors all stem from a woman aged 55 to 70 who had recovered from COVID-19.

The genes are TRBV6-5 and TRBJ2-7, with 10 nucleotides matching TRBD1. The CDR3 sequence is 15 residues long. The J segment lost 5 bases and the V segment lost 2 bases, leaving 6 bases of the junction unmatched. Germline-derived CDR1 and CDR2 are MNHEY and SVGAGI. The CDR3 DNA is TGTGCCAGCAGTTACCCCGGGACAGGGGCTAACGAGCAGTACTTC. This codes for CASSYPGTGANEQYF.

In the case of this clone: Other DNA sequences in this specimen translate into the identical CDR3. The chain couples TRBV10-3 to TRBJ1-3; possibly TRBD1 for D (6 bases). Germline values: CDR1 ENHRY, CDR2 SYGVKD. Trimming left V 0 bases short and J 0 bases short, with 6 bases between. The CDR3 is 15 residues long. This CDR3 reads CAISESTGSGNTIYF. For the CDR3, the DNA is TGTGCCATCAGTGAGTCGACAGGCTCTGGAAACACCATATATTTT.

The rearrangement links TRBV11-2 to TRBJ1-2, with a possible D match to TRBD1 (6 bases). The length of the CDR3 is 17 residues. V shed 0 bases and J shed 5 bases, with 19 bases lying between them. The germline V gene has CDR1 SGHAT and CDR2 FQNNGV. The CDR3 bases are TGTGCCAGCAGCTTAGATCTGATGGGGGCGCAGGGGTATGGCTACACCTTC. Its translation: CASSLDLMGAQGYGYTF.

This rearrangement joins TRBV7-9 to TRBJ1-2, with 8 bases aligning to TRBD1. This CDR3 spans 13 amino acids. Trimming took 2 bases from V and 6 from J; bases not matched to a gene: 2. CDR1 SEHNR and CDR2 FQNEAQ come from the germline V gene (reference sequence). The CDR3 loop reads CASSLSGQDGYTF. In DNA form, the CDR3 reads TGTGCCAGCAGCTTATCGGGACAGGATGGCTACACCTTC.

The rearrangement uses TRBV10-3 and TRBJ2-3, with D perhaps TRBD1 (6 bases). The germline V and J ends were trimmed by 2 bases and 5 bases, with 11 bases remaining between them. The germline V gene encodes CDR1 ENHRY and CDR2 SYGVKD. The CDR3 is 14 amino acids. CDR3 sequence reads: CAISEGRGIDTQYF. For the CDR3, the DNA is TGTGCCATCAGTGAGGGCAGGGGAATAGATACGCAGTATTTT.

The V gene is TRBV6-5, the J gene TRBJ2-7, with no clear D. V lost 0 bases and J lost 0, with 6 bases in between. This CDR3 is 14 amino acids long. Germline values: CDR1 MNHEY, CDR2 SVGAGI. CDR3 nucleotides: TGTGCCAGCAGTTACTCGGCCCCCTCCTACGAGCAGTACTTC. Amino acids: CASSYSAPSYEQYF.

This clone was detected only a few times. The CDR3 spells CAISRDSSRDTQYF. CDR3 nucleotide sequence: TGTGCCATCAGCCGGGATTCTAGCCGGGATACGCAGTATTTT. V gene TRBV10-3 combines with J gene TRBJ2-3, with D maybe TRBD2 (5 bases). Trimming pared 6 bases from V and 6 bases from J, leaving 16 bases between. Germline values: CDR1 ENHRY, CDR2 SYGVKD. The CDR3 spans 14 residues.

This rearrangement joins TRBV6-5 to TRBJ2-5; 11 bases line up with TRBD2. The CDR3 covers 15 residues. Germline values: CDR1 MNHEY, CDR2 SVGAGI. V shed 5 bases, J shed 1 base, and the junction held 3 bases outside the gene matches. CDR3 sequence: CASSRTSGFQETQYF. The DNA for the CDR3 is TGTGCCAGCAGTCGGACTAGCGGGTTCCAAGAGACCCAGTACTTC.

The CDR3: CASSLRTGSQPQHF. The DNA of the CDR3 is TGTGCCAGCAGCTTGCGTACAGGGAGCCAGCCCCAGCATTTT. The genes are TRBV5-5 and TRBJ1-5; possibly TRBD1 for D (6 bases). V lost 1 base to trimming and J lost 7 bases, with 12 bases between them. The CDR3 spans 14 residues. From germline, CDR1 is SGHKS and CDR2 YYEKEE (reference sequence). Full variable domain (rest looked up from reference TRBV5-5 and TRBJ1-5): DAGVTQSPTHLIKTRGQQVTLRCSPISGHKSVSWYQQVLGQGPQFIFQYYEKEERGRGNFPDRFSARQFPNYSSELNVNALLLGDSALYLCASSLRTGSQPQHFGDGTRLSIL.

The V gene is TRBV10-3, the J gene TRBJ1-2, with D possibly being TRBD1 (5 bases). The CDR3 covers 17 residues. V shed 4 bases and J shed 5 bases, with 23 bases lying between them. The germline CDR1 and CDR2 sequences are ENHRY and SYGVKD. The chain's CDR3 is CAISGGGDGPAGYGYTF. The CDR3 DNA is TGTGCCATCAGTGGAGGAGGGGACGGACCTGCTGGGTATGGCTACACCTTC.

V usage is TRBV10-3 and J usage is TRBJ1-1; 9 nucleotides agree with TRBD1. V lost 6 bases, J lost 1 base, and 3 bases stayed unmatched. CDR1 and CDR2 (germline): ENHRY, SYGVKD. The CDR3 totals 14 residues. The CDR3 reads CAIRGTGQNTEAFF. The CDR3 coding sequence is TGTGCCATCAGGGGGACAGGGCAGAACACTGAAGCTTTCTTT.

The rearrangement uses TRBV4-1 and TRBJ1-5; 8 bases agree with TRBD1. There are 13 residues in the CDR3. Germline CDR1 MGHRA, CDR2 YSYEKL. The junction had 2 bases not matched to a gene; V was cut back by 3 bases and J by 7 bases. CDR3 sequence reads: CASSQTGAQPQHF. CDR3 nucleotide sequence: TGCGCCAGCAGCCAGACAGGGGCGCAGCCCCAGCATTTT.

The genes are TRBV7-9 and TRBJ1-2; maybe TRBD1 (5 bases). This CDR3 contains 14 residues. Germline V CDR1 and CDR2: SEHNR, FQNEAQ (reference sequence). V was clipped by 5 bases and J by 6 bases, with 16 bases between them. The CDR3 sequence is CASSDGGARDGYTF. As DNA, the CDR3 is TGTGCCAGCAGCGACGGCGGGGCTAGGGATGGCTACACCTTC.

Regarding this clone: Other DNA sequences in the sample encode the same CDR3. The V gene is TRBV12-3 or TRBV12-4, the J gene TRBJ1-2, with D uncertain. Trimming left V 1 base short and J 6 bases short, with 9 bases between. This CDR3 has 13 residues. In nucleotides, the CDR3 is TGTGCCAGCAGTTTAGGGGGAGGTAATGGCTACACCTTC. Its protein is CASSLGGGNGYTF.

The V call is TRBV10-3, the J call TRBJ1-3, with TRBD1 identical over 7 bases. Germline V gives CDR1 ENHRY, CDR2 SYGVKD. CDR3 length: 12 amino acids. Trimming cost V 11 bases and J 3 bases; bases outside gene matches: 4. CDR3 coding DNA: TGTGCCGCGACAGGGTTTGGAAACACCATATATTTT. Translated, it gives CAATGFGNTIYF.

This sequence joins TRBV27 and TRBJ1-2; D is possibly TRBD1 (5 bases). From germline, CDR1 is MNHEY and CDR2 SMNVEV (reference sequence). V was trimmed by 3 bases and J by 8 bases, leaving 19 bases between them. This CDR3 has 15 residues. The DNA for the CDR3 is TGTGCCAGCAGTTTGGGAGGAGAGGGGAAAGGAGGCTACACCTTC. It translates to CASSLGGEGKGGYTF.

This chain links TRBV3-1 (or the pseudogene TRBV3-2) with TRBJ2-7; TRBD2 matches at 14 bases. The V gene end was trimmed by 4 bases and the J gene end by 6 bases; junction bases not matched to a gene: 5. The germline V gene has CDR1 LGHDT and CDR2 YNNKEL (reference sequence). The CDR3 spans 15 residues. CDR3 residues: CASSLSGLAGAEQYF. CDR3 nucleotide sequence: TGTGCCAGCAGCCTTTCGGGACTAGCGGGGGCCGAGCAGTACTTC.

CDR3 coding DNA: TGCGCCAGCAGCTTGGGGGACTTCGCGAACACCGGGGAGCTGTTTTTT. Its translation: CASSLGDFANTGELFF. The genes are TRBV5-1 and TRBJ2-2, with a tentative D call TRBD2 (6 bases). The ends were cut back, 0 bases at V and 0 bases at J, with 9 bases in the middle. The CDR3 is made up of 16 amino acids. Germline V CDR1 and CDR2: SGHRS, YFSETQ.

This clone has just one count. The chain links TRBV7-9 to TRBJ1-2, with TRBD1 matching over 7 bases. The CDR3 loop spans 13 amino acids. Germline V gives CDR1 SEHNR, CDR2 FQNEAQ (reference sequence). V gave up 0 bases and J gave up 8 bases; unmatched junction bases: 3. The CDR3 region is CASSLAPGGGYTF. The CDR3 DNA is TGTGCCAGCAGCTTAGCGCCAGGGGGAGGCTACACCTTC.

The chain employs TRBV24-1 and TRBJ1-2; tentatively, D is TRBD1 (6 bases). Trimming took 0 bases from V and 6 from J, leaving 7 bases between them. The CDR3 runs to 13 residues. Germline V lookup: CDR1 KGHDR, CDR2 SFDVKD. The CDR3: CATSDLRTDGYTF. The CDR3 coding sequence is TGTGCCACCAGTGATTTGAGGACAGATGGCTACACCTTC.

The table lists this clone with a few counts. The V gene is TRBV5-4, the J gene TRBJ2-2; TRBD2 matches at 8 bases. This CDR3 is built from 13 residues. Germline CDR1 is SGHNT and CDR2 is YYREEE (reference sequence). V trimming: 5 bases; J trimming: 6 bases; junction bases outside the gene matches: 3. CDR3 DNA: TGTGCCAGCAGGCAAGCGGGGGCCGGGGAGCTGTTTTTT. This gives the protein CASRQAGAGELFF.

The chain carries TRBV11-2 and TRBJ2-2; tentatively, D is TRBD1 (5 bases). CDR1 and CDR2 (germline): SGHAT, FQNNGV. The CDR3 sequence is 15 residues long. Trimming cost V 3 bases and J 5 bases, with 13 bases left between them. The DNA for the CDR3 is TGTGCCAGCAGCTTTTTAAGGGGCCGGACCGGGGAGCTGTTTTTT. Translated, it gives CASSFLRGRTGELFF.

This sequence joins TRBV5-5 and TRBJ1-1, with 7 bases fitting TRBD1. This CDR3 is 15 amino acids long. The ends lost 2 bases at V and 4 bases at J; junction bases unmatched: 8. From germline, CDR1 is SGHKS and CDR2 YYEKEE (reference sequence). In DNA, the CDR3 is TGTGCCAGCAGCTTAGGCGACAGGGCTCTCACTGAAGCTTTCTTT. This gives the protein CASSLGDRALTEAFF.

The V and J genes are TRBV6-5 and TRBJ2-1; no clear D. Germline V gives CDR1 MNHEY, CDR2 SVGAGI. Deletions cut 2 bases from V and 1 base from J, with 12 bases between. The CDR3 runs to 16 residues. The CDR3 nucleotides are TGTGCCAGCAGTTACCGAACAAGAATTTCCTACAATGAGCAGTTCTTC. The encoded protein is CASSYRTRISYNEQFF.

The V call is TRBV16, the J call TRBJ1-6; D unclear. Trimming cost V 4 bases and J 7 bases, with 17 bases left between them. CDR3 size: 16 residues. Germline lookup yields CDR1 KGHSY and CDR2 FQNENV. CDR3 residues: CASSPLSGIENSPLHF. The CDR3 region has the DNA TGTGCCAGCAGCCCCTTGTCGGGTATAGAAAATTCACCCCTCCACTTT.

The V call is TRBV11-2, the J call TRBJ2-3; unclear D gene. Trimming took 1 base from V and 4 from J, leaving 3 bases between them. This CDR3 is built from 12 residues. The germline V gene has CDR1 SGHAT and CDR2 FQNNGV. The CDR3 DNA sequence: TGTGCCAGCAGCTTAGCCTCAGATACGCAGTATTTT. Protein: CASSLASDTQYF. The variable domain in full, completed from reference TRBV11-2 and TRBJ2-3, reads EAGVAQSPRYKIIEKRQSVAFWCNPISGHATLYWYQQILGQGPKLLIQFQNNGVVDDSQLPKDRFSAERLKGVDSTLKIQPAKLEDSAVYLCASSLASDTQYFGPGTRLTVL.